This T cell receptor (beta chain) is from a study of CD4+ T cells in melanoma. Assay: immunoSEQ multiplex PCR; the TCRdb copy retains only in-frame clones and omits some. The repertoire has 11,000 to 15,000 clones, approximately 71% of them found once; the top ten carry 15% to 20%. Worth noting for this clone: Its antigen is not known.

Germline V lookup: CDR1 LGHNT, CDR2 FRNRAP. This CDR3 contains 18 residues. V dropped 0 bases and J dropped 3; count of bases not matched to a gene: 11. Notes on the study in general: A reported correlation linked neoantigen-specific CD4+ T cells to CD8+, macrophage and B cell function. Reportedly, melanoma neoantigen-specific CD4+ T cells showed varied differentiation states.

The V call is TRBV12-5, the J call TRBJ1-3; 7 bases map to TRBD1. The receptor was derived from a human donor with melanoma. Sample: cells from a culture (not recorded whether cultured in vitro). Here the CDR3 DNA reads TGTGCTAGTGGTTTGGTCCGAGGGACAGTTAGCGGTGGAAACACCATATATTTT. This translates into CASGLVRGTVSGGNTIYF. Looking up the rest from reference TRBV12-5 and TRBJ1-3 gives the full variable domain: DARVTQTPRHKVTEMGQEVTMRCQPILGHNTVFWYRQTMMQGLELLAYFRNRAPLDDSGMPKDRFSAEMPDATLATLKIQPSEPRDSAVYFCASGLVRGTVSGGNTIYFGEGSWLTVV.